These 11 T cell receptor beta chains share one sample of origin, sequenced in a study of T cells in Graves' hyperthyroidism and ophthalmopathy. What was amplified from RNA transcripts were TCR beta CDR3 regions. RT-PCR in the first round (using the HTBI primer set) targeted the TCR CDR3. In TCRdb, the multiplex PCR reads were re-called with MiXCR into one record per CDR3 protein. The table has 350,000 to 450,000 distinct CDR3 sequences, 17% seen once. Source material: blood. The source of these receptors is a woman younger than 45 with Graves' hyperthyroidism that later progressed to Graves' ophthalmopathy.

The CDR3 region has the DNA TGCGCCAGCAGCCAAGAGAGCGGCCTGCCGAACCCCCACGAGCAGTACTTC. It translates to CASSQESGLPNPHEQYF. This chain joins TRBV4-1 and TRBJ2-7, with TRBD2 as a possible D gene (5 bases). There are 17 residues in the CDR3. Germline V gene data show CDR1 as MGHRA and CDR2 as YSYEKL. V lost 0 bases and J 5 bases, leaving 20 bases between the germline ends.

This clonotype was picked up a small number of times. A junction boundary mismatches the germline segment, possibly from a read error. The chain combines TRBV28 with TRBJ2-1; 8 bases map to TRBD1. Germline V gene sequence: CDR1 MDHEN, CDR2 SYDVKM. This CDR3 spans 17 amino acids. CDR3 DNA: TGTGCCAGCACCCTCATCAGACAGGGGACTTACTACAATGAGCAGTCCTTC. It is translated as CASTLIRQGTYYNEQSF.

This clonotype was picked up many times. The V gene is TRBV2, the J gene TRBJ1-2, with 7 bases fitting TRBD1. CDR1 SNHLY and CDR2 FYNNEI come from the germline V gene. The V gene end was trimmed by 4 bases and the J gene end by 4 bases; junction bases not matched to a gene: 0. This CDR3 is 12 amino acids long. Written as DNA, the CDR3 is TGTGCCAGCAGTGCAGGGGGCTATGGCTACACCTTC. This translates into CASSAGGYGYTF.

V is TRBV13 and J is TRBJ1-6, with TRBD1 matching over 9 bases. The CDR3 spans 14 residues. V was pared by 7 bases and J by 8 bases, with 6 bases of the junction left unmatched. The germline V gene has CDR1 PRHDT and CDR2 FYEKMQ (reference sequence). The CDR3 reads CASTLTGGYSPLHF. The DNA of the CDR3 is TGTGCCAGCACTCTGACAGGGGGTTATTCACCCCTCCACTTT.

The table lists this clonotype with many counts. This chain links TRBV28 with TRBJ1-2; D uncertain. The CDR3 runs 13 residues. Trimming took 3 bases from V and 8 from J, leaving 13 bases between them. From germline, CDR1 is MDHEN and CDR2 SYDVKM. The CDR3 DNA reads TGTGCCAGCAGTTTGGCAGCCTTGGGGGGCTACACCTTC. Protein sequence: CASSLAALGGYTF.

CDR3 sequence: CASSFLPGQGVDSAEAFF. CDR3 nucleotides: TGCGCCAGCAGCTTTTTACCGGGACAGGGAGTTGATAGTGCTGAAGCTTTCTTT. The genes are TRBV5-1 and TRBJ1-1; 9 bases match TRBD1. The length of the CDR3 is 18 residues. V lost 2 bases and J lost 6; bases outside the gene matches: 17. Germline CDR1 reads SGHRS; CDR2 reads YFSETQ.

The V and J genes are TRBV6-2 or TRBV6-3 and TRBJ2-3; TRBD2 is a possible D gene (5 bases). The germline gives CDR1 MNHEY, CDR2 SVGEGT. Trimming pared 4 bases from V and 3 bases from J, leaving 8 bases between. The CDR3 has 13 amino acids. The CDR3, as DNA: TGTGCCAGCAGTTTACTAGAAACAGATACGCAGTATTTT. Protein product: CASSLLETDTQYF.

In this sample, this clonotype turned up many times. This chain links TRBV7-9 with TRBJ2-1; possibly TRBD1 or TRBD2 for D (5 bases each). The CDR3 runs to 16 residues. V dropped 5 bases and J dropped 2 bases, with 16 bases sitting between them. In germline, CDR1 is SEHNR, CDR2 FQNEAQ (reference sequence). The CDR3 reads CASSEYGGATYNEQFF. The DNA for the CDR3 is TGTGCCAGCAGCGAGTATGGGGGAGCTACCTACAATGAGCAGTTCTTC.

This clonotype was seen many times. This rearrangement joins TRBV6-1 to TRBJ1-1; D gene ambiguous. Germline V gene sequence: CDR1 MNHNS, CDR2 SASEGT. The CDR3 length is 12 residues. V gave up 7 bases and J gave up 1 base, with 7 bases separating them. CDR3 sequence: CASKPENTEAFF. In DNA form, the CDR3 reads TGTGCCAGCAAACCAGAGAACACTGAAGCTTTCTTT.

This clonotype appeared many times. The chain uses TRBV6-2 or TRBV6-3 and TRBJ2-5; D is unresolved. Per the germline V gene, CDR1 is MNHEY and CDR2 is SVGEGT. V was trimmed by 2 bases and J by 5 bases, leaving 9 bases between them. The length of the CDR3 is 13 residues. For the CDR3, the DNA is TGTGCCAGCAGTTACAGAGAAATGGAGACCCAGTACTTC. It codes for CASSYREMETQYF.

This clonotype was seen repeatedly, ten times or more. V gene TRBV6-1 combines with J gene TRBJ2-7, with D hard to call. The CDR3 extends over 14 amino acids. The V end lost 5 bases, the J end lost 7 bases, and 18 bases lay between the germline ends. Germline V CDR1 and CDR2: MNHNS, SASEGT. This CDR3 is CASSYGSGPWEQYF. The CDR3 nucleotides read TGTGCCAGCAGTTATGGTTCGGGCCCATGGGAGCAGTACTTC.